This entry features one T cell receptor (beta chain) sequence. Its antigen is still unknown. One base away there is no much larger clone; base qualities are not given. The receptor library was made with the immunoSEQ multiplex PCR assay. TCRdb took this table from immuneACCESS and kept in-frame rearrangements with V and J called. Such tables lack part of the clones; where checked against another copy, unresolved V genes explain under half of the gap, and the rest is unexplained. In this sample the table shows around 34,000 clones, 75% to 90% of which occur a single time. The ten most abundant clones make up around 4.4% of the sample. From V the trimming removes 1 base and from J it removes 5 bases, while the gene matches leave 4 bases of the junction unaccounted for. The germline V gene yields SQVTM for CDR1 and ANQGSEA for CDR2. Counted from cysteine to phenylalanine, this CDR3 has 14 amino acids. The sequence is cut down to CDR3 DNA, 42 bases in frame from base 1.

This specimen comes from a study of T cell changes during pregnancy in multiple sclerosis (dated by TCRdb to between 2019 and 2020). About the study as a whole: Changes in the T cell repertoire over the course of pregnancy were examined in this study in women with multiple sclerosis.

The receptor was derived from a female donor with multiple sclerosis, enrolled in a pregnancy study. This material consisted of CD8+ T cells from peripheral blood mononuclear cells, taken after pregnancy. The V and J segments used are TRBV29-1 and TRBJ1-4; 7 central nucleotides agree with TRBD1. The DNA sequence is as follows: TGCAGCGTTGAAGTCCGGGACAGCAATGAAAAACTGTTTTTT. Translated, this is CSVEVRDSNEKLFF. The entire variable domain, with the stretches around the CDR3 drawn from the reference TRBV29-1 and TRBJ1-4 proteins, is SAVISQKPSRDICQRGTSLTIQCQVDSQVTMMFWYRQQPGQSLTLIATANQGSEATYESGFVIDKFPISRPNLTFSTLTVSNMSPEDSSIYLCSVEVRDSNEKLFFGSGTQLSVL.